This T cell receptor beta chain was sequenced for a study of post-analysis software for immune sequencing data. Study results and caveats: Among a handful of TRBV segments more frequent in patients than controls were TRBV5-6, TRBV5-1 and TRBV20-1. Samples prepared in the same batch strongly co-clustered by F measure. Controls significantly exceeded multiple sclerosis patients in normalized Chao1 diversity.

As regards this clonotype: Its matching antigen is unknown.

Built from TCR beta cDNA, the libraries had unique molecular identifiers in them. T cells numbering 1 to 10 million gave rise to 500,000 to 600,000 cDNA molecules. TCRdb passed the PCR reads through MiXCR, listing each CDR3 protein once. The data hold some 890,000 distinct CDR3 sequences, with 53% observed a single time. J gave up 1 base and V 5 bases, and 6 bases lay outside the gene matches. The CDR3 sequence is 16 residues long. The sequenced material came from blood. The clonotype was recovered from a girl aged 10 to 17 with multiple sclerosis. The rearrangement links TRBV12-3 or TRBV12-4 to TRBJ2-4; 9 bases fit TRBD2. CDR3: CASSPGLALAKNIQYF. DNA for the CDR3: TGTGCCAGCAGTCCCGGACTAGCGTTGGCCAAAAACATTCAGTACTTC.